Presented here are 32 T cell receptor beta chains from one specimen sequenced in a study of regulatory T cells in long-lasting Graves disease. As to time point: persistent/refractory GD, antithyroid drugs over 5 years with positive TRAb. PBMC-extracted RNA yielded the TCR library. Relying on iRepertoire HTBI primers and Arm-PCR of CDR3 regions, the team built TCR beta libraries. One entry per CDR3 protein, called by TCRdb with MiXCR from the multiplex PCR reads. The sample includes 400,000 to 500,000 distinct CDR3 sequences, around 20% of them seen just once. This specimen consisted of peripheral blood mononuclear cells (PBMCs), obtained when the disease was refractory, from a patient treated with antithyroid drugs. The receptors here all came from a female donor with Graves disease.

Ten or more counts support this clonotype. J is TRBJ1-6 and V is TRBV24-1; D is unclear. CDR1 is KGHDR and CDR2 is SFDVKD in the germline V gene. V lost 0 bases and J 9 bases, leaving 11 bases between the germline ends. The CDR3 spans 15 residues. CDR3: CATSDLTEPGSPLHF. The CDR3 DNA reads TGTGCCACCAGTGATTTGACCGAACCGGGTTCACCCCTCCACTTT.

The V gene is TRBV15, the J gene TRBJ2-1, with 10 bases fitting TRBD2. This CDR3 region has 15 residues. Germline CDR1 LNHNV, CDR2 YYDKDF (reference sequence). V was pared by 0 bases and J by 8 bases, with 4 bases of the junction left unmatched. The CDR3 DNA reads as TGTGCCACCAGCAGAGAAGCGGGAGGGCCCTATGAGCAGTTCTTC. Amino acid sequence: CATSREAGGPYEQFF. The whole variable domain, remainder taken from reference TRBV15 and TRBJ2-1, is DAMVIQNPRYQVTQFGKPVTLSCSQTLNHNVMYWYQQKSSQAPKLLFHYYDKDFNNEADTPDNFQSRRPNTSFCFLDIRSPGLGDTAMYLCATSREAGGPYEQFFGPGTRLTVL.

The genes are TRBV6-2 or TRBV6-3 and TRBJ2-1, with 9 bases that match TRBD2. CDR3 length equals 15 residues. V gave up 3 bases and J gave up 7 bases; unmatched junction bases: 7. Germline CDR1 and CDR2: MNHEY and SVGEGT. The CDR3 loop reads CASSYKTSGWNEQFF. CDR3 DNA: TGTGCCAGCAGTTATAAGACTAGCGGATGGAATGAGCAGTTCTTC.

In its sample, this clonotype was seen many times. The chain has TRBV12-3 or TRBV12-4 and TRBJ2-2; D gene unclear. The CDR3 totals 12 residues. Trimming took off 3 bases at V and 4 bases at J, with 3 bases between the two ends. DNA of the CDR3: TGTGCCAGCAGTTTTGTCACCGGGGAGCTGTTTTTT. Encoded protein: CASSFVTGELFF.

This clonotype was seen at least ten times. The genes are TRBV10-3 and TRBJ1-2; possibly TRBD1 for D (5 bases). The CDR3 totals 14 residues. Germline values: CDR1 ENHRY, CDR2 SYGVKD. Deletions cut 6 bases from V and 1 base from J, with 12 bases between. CDR3 loop: CAISEDIINYGYTF. The DNA for the CDR3 is TGTGCCATCAGCGAGGACATTATTAACTATGGCTACACCTTC.

This clonotype appeared many times. The chain joins TRBV20-1 to TRBJ2-5; D possibly corresponds to TRBD1 (6 bases). The CDR3 loop spans 11 amino acids. V dropped 6 bases and J dropped 5 bases, with 10 bases sitting between them. Germline V lookup: CDR1 DFQATT, CDR2 SNEGSKA (reference sequence). In nucleotides, the CDR3 is TGCAGTGCGTACAGGGACGAGACCCAGTACTTC. As protein: CSAYRDETQYF.

This clonotype appeared a few times. The chain has TRBV5-1 and TRBJ2-2; TRBD2 matches at 12 bases. Germline V lookup: CDR1 SGHRS, CDR2 YFSETQ. The CDR3 has 15 amino acids. V lost 4 bases to trimming and J lost 6 bases; unmatched junction nucleotides: 4. CDR3 DNA sequence: TGCGCCAGCAGCCTGACTAGCGGGAGTCCCGGGGAGCTGTTTTTT. Its protein is CASSLTSGSPGELFF.

This rearrangement joins TRBV30 to TRBJ2-7; 11 positions match TRBD1. CDR1 is GTSNPN, CDR2 SVGIG, per germline (reference sequence). The CDR3 consists of 16 residues. The trim removed 5 bases at V and 0 bases at J, leaving 9 bases unmatched. In DNA, the CDR3 is TGTGCCTGGCATGAGGTTGGGACAGGGGGCTCCTACGAGCAGTACTTC. This sequence encodes CAWHEVGTGGSYEQYF.

This clonotype was found many times. This chain joins TRBV29-1 and TRBJ2-7; 10 bases match TRBD1. CDR1 is SQVTM, CDR2 ANQGSEA, per germline. This CDR3 has 12 amino acids. Trimming removed 7 bases from V and 3 bases from J; junction bases left unmatched: 3. The CDR3 sequence: CSGGTGDYEQYF. CDR3 nucleotide sequence: TGCAGCGGTGGGACAGGGGACTACGAGCAGTACTTC.

This clonotype was detected ten times or more. V gene TRBV28 combines with J gene TRBJ1-2, with TRBD1 as a possible D gene (5 bases). The CDR3 is 14 amino acids. Germline loops: CDR1 MDHEN, CDR2 SYDVKM. V lost 1 base and J lost 2, with 8 bases in between. The CDR3 bases are TGTGCCAGCAGTTTATCGGGGGGGAACTATGGCTACACCTTC. Translating it yields CASSLSGGNYGYTF.

This clonotype appeared many times. The J gene is TRBJ2-5, the V gene TRBV11-2; the D gene is possibly TRBD2 (6 bases). Germline CDR1 SGHAT, CDR2 FQNNGV. V gave up 5 bases and J gave up 7 bases, with 20 bases separating them. This CDR3 comprises 15 residues. CDR3 amino acids: CASSVGTGGGGTQYF. The CDR3 DNA is TGTGCCAGCAGCGTCGGGACTGGGGGTGGGGGGACCCAGTACTTC.

Remarks on this clonotype: It may be a read error: a sequence one base away is much more abundant. This chain joins TRBV18 and TRBJ1-2; TRBD1 matches at 7 bases. Germline-derived CDR1 and CDR2 are KGHSH and LQKENI. The CDR3 consists of 13 residues. V lost 5 bases, J lost 4 bases, and 4 bases stayed unmatched. The CDR3 is CASSVGQTYGYTF. In DNA, the CDR3 is TGTGCCAGCTCAGTGGGACAGACCTATGGCTACACCTTC.

This chain uses TRBV7-2 with TRBJ2-1, with 12 bases fitting TRBD2. Losses at the gene ends were 4 bases for V and 8 bases for J; bases not matched to a gene: 6. The germline V gene has CDR1 SGHTA and CDR2 FQGNSA. CDR3 length: 15 residues. CDR3 DNA sequence: TGTGCCAGCAGCTCTAGCGGGAGGGCCCGCGATGAGCAGTTCTTC. This encodes CASSSSGRARDEQFF.

This clonotype was seen at least ten times. The chain has TRBV12-3 or TRBV12-4 and TRBJ2-4; 9 bases match TRBD1. The CDR3 has 16 amino acids. V was pared by 6 bases and J by 0 bases, with 6 bases of the junction left unmatched. The CDR3 DNA reads TGTGCCAGCAGCCCAGGACAGGGGCTAGCCAAAAACATTCAGTACTTC. This translates into CASSPGQGLAKNIQYF.

This clonotype showed up just a few times. The rearrangement uses TRBV7-2 and TRBJ2-4, with 7 bases matching TRBD1. Per germline, CDR1 SGHTA and CDR2 FQGNSA. The J segment lost 2 bases and the V segment lost 5 bases, leaving 9 bases of the junction unmatched. The CDR3 is made up of 16 amino acids. The CDR3 bases are TGTGCCAGCAGCCCTTACAGGGGTGTGACCAAAAACATTCAGTACTTC. Its translation: CASSPYRGVTKNIQYF.

The table lists this clonotype with many counts. The rearrangement links TRBV15 to TRBJ2-7, with 7 nucleotides matching TRBD1. Unmatched junction bases numbered 17, after V lost 8 bases and J lost 1 base. Looked up from germline, CDR1 is LNHNV and CDR2 is YYDKDF (reference sequence). The CDR3 runs 17 residues. The CDR3: CATGPARETGKSYEQYF. For the CDR3, the DNA is TGTGCCACCGGCCCAGCGAGGGAGACAGGGAAATCCTACGAGCAGTACTTC.

This chain connects TRBV19 to TRBJ2-1; 7 positions agree with TRBD1. Germline loops: CDR1 LNHDA, CDR2 SQIVND (reference sequence). This CDR3 is 15 amino acids long. The trim removed 6 bases at V and 9 bases at J, leaving 14 bases unmatched. CDR3 sequence: CASRLQGKLDTEQFF. CDR3 coding DNA: TGTGCCAGTAGGCTACAGGGGAAGTTAGACACTGAGCAGTTCTTC.

The table lists this clonotype with many counts. The chain links TRBV5-1 to TRBJ1-5; no definite D call. The CDR3 is made up of 15 amino acids. The germline V and J ends were trimmed by 0 bases and 0 bases, with 7 bases remaining between them. Per the germline V gene, CDR1 is SGHRS and CDR2 is YFSETQ. The CDR3 region is CASSLGAVSNQPQHF. The CDR3 region has the DNA TGCGCCAGCAGCTTGGGGGCAGTTAGCAATCAGCCCCAGCATTTT.

The chain links TRBV5-1 to TRBJ1-2; perhaps TRBD1 as D (5 bases). Germline CDR1 SGHRS, CDR2 YFSETQ. Between the trimmed V and J ends, which lost 7 bases and 1 base, there was a span of 11 bases. CDR3 length: 13 residues. CDR3 region: CASGPGNNYGYTF. The CDR3 DNA reads TGCGCCAGCGGGCCAGGGAATAACTATGGCTACACCTTC. Variable domain in full (rest from reference TRBV5-1 and TRBJ1-2): KAGVTQTPRYLIKTRGQQVTLSCSPISGHRSVSWYQQTPGQGLQFLFEYFSETQRNKGNFPGRFSGRQFSNSRSEMNVSTLELGDSALYLCASGPGNNYGYTFGSGTRLTVV.

The sample holds a few counts of this clonotype. The chain is built from TRBV7-9 and TRBJ1-1, with D unresolved. The germline V and J ends were trimmed by 3 bases and 10 bases, with 12 bases remaining between them. This CDR3 has 12 amino acids. Germline-derived CDR1 and CDR2 are SEHNR and FQNEAQ (reference sequence). Here the CDR3 reads CASSLRPVGAFF. The DNA for the CDR3 is TGTGCCAGCAGCTTGAGGCCGGTCGGAGCTTTCTTT. Full variable domain (outside the CDR3, taken from reference TRBV7-9 and TRBJ1-1): DTGVSQNPRHKITKRGQNVTFRCDPISEHNRLYWYRQTLGQGPEFLTYFQNEAQLEKSRLLSDRFSAERPKGSFSTLEIQRTEQGDSAMYLCASSLRPVGAFFGQGTRLTVV.

The gene calls are TRBV28 and TRBJ2-1, with 8 bases identical to TRBD2. The CDR3 contains 17 residues. The ends lost 6 bases at V and 8 bases at J; junction bases unmatched: 18. Germline V gene lookup returns CDR1 MDHEN and CDR2 SYDVKM. The CDR3 sequence is CASRKLRVGLGFDEQFF. CDR3 bases: TGTGCCAGCAGGAAACTAAGGGTGGGACTAGGTTTCGATGAGCAGTTCTTC.

Worth noting for this clonotype: One base away lies a much larger clone, so this may be a sequencing read error. V usage is TRBV2 and J usage is TRBJ1-3; 7 nucleotides align to TRBD1. CDR3 size: 14 residues. Germline values: CDR1 SNHLY, CDR2 FYNNEI. The chain's CDR3 is CASERQGSGNIIYF. DNA of the CDR3: TGTGCCAGCGAAAGACAGGGCTCTGGAAACATCATATATTTT.

This clonotype was seen a handful of times. The chain links TRBV12-3 or TRBV12-4 to TRBJ2-7; D may be TRBD1 (5 bases). The CDR3 extends over 15 amino acids. V was shortened by 2 bases and J by 2 bases, with 13 bases between the two germline ends. The CDR3 DNA reads TGTGCCAGCAGTTTACAAGTCAGGGCTGCCTACGAGCAGTACTTC. Amino acid sequence: CASSLQVRAAYEQYF.

This clonotype was detected only once. The gene calls are TRBV28 and TRBJ2-1; 8 bases agree with TRBD1. CDR1 and CDR2 (germline): MDHEN, SYDVKM. With V trimmed by 5 bases and J by 1 base, 7 bases remained unmatched. The CDR3 runs to 16 residues. CDR3 nucleotide sequence: TGTGCCAGCAGTGAAATACAGGGGGTTTCCTACAATGAGCAGTTCTTC. It encodes CASSEIQGVSYNEQFF.

This chain joins TRBV20-1 and TRBJ1-1; 7 bases are a match to TRBD1. Germline assignment: CDR1 DFQATT and CDR2 SNEGSKA (reference sequence). The CDR3 is 13 amino acids. V trimming: 5 bases; J trimming: 4 bases; junction bases outside the gene matches: 7. The CDR3 DNA sequence: TGCAGTGCTGACAGGGACGTGGGCACTGAAGCTTTCTTT. It is translated as CSADRDVGTEAFF.

The chain carries TRBV20-1 and TRBJ2-3; maybe TRBD2 (6 bases). The CDR3 loop spans 16 amino acids. In germline, CDR1 is DFQATT, CDR2 SNEGSKA (reference sequence). The ends were cut back, 5 bases at V and 4 bases at J, with 22 bases in the middle. Written as DNA, the CDR3 is TGCAGTGCTCCCGGGTGGGGCGGGAAAGGGGCAGATACGCAGTATTTT. Amino acids: CSAPGWGGKGADTQYF.

This clonotype was observed at least ten times. The chain carries TRBV28 and TRBJ2-5; D is possibly TRBD1 (5 bases). The V end lost 3 bases, the J end lost 2 bases, and 13 bases lay between the germline ends. The CDR3 is 15 residues long. Looked up from germline, CDR1 is MDHEN and CDR2 is SYDVKM. CDR3 nucleotides: TGTGCCAGCAGTTTTCAGTTGGCAGGGCAAGAGACCCAGTACTTC. This gives the protein CASSFQLAGQETQYF.

This clonotype was found a few times. This chain links TRBV20-1 with TRBJ2-2, with 8 bases aligning to TRBD1. The V gene end was trimmed by 1 base and the J gene end by 3 bases; junction bases not matched to a gene: 4. The CDR3 spans 15 residues. Germline V gene data show CDR1 as DFQATT and CDR2 as SNEGSKA (reference sequence). The CDR3 nucleotides read TGCAGTGCTAGAGGGACAGGGCGAGACACCGGGGAGCTGTTTTTT. Its protein product is CSARGTGRDTGELFF.

This clonotype has ten or more counts. The rearrangement links TRBV5-1 to TRBJ2-2; D gene uncertain. CDR3 size: 12 residues. The V end was cut by 7 bases, the J end by 7 bases, with 11 bases between. CDR1 and CDR2 (germline): SGHRS, YFSETQ. The CDR3 sequence: CASLDSYGELFF. The CDR3 DNA follows: TGCGCCAGCTTGGATTCGTACGGGGAGCTGTTTTTT. Drawing the rest from reference TRBV5-1 and TRBJ2-2, the complete variable domain is KAGVTQTPRYLIKTRGQQVTLSCSPISGHRSVSWYQQTPGQGLQFLFEYFSETQRNKGNFPGRFSGRQFSNSRSEMNVSTLELGDSALYLCASLDSYGELFFGEGSRLTVL.

The rearrangement joins TRBV5-4 to TRBJ2-5, with 14 positions matching TRBD2. This CDR3 is built from 16 residues. The germline V gene encodes CDR1 SGHNT and CDR2 YYREEE (reference sequence). V was pared by 4 bases and J by 3 bases, with 5 bases of the junction left unmatched. The CDR3 protein is CASSKGTSGSEETQYF. CDR3 nucleotide sequence: TGTGCCAGCAGCAAAGGGACTAGCGGGAGCGAAGAGACCCAGTACTTC.

The sample holds many counts of this clonotype. Here the CDR3 reads CASSFAGASTQYF. Here the CDR3 DNA reads TGTGCCAGCAGTTTTGCAGGGGCGTCGACCCAGTACTTC. The J gene is TRBJ2-5, the V gene TRBV28; possibly TRBD1 for D (6 bases). The germline V gene has CDR1 MDHEN and CDR2 SYDVKM. The V end lost 3 bases, the J end lost 7 bases, and 12 bases lay between the germline ends. The CDR3 runs to 13 residues.

This clonotype was seen a handful of times. V and J are TRBV7-6 and TRBJ1-3, with a possible D match to TRBD1 (6 bases). The CDR3 totals 15 residues. Trimming removed 4 bases at V and 9 bases at J, with 19 bases between. Germline V CDR1 and CDR2: SGHVS, FNYEAQ. The CDR3 sequence is CASSSSDSLRSTIYF. The CDR3 DNA is TGTGCCAGCAGCTCCTCGGACAGCCTTAGGAGCACCATATATTTT.